This section outlines one T cell receptor (beta chain) sequence together with its context. The record originates from a study of T-cell memory formation after mild COVID-19. TCRdb ran MiXCR on the 5' RACE reads and lists one entry per CDR3 protein. Among 470,000 or so distinct CDR3 sequences listed, about 18% were seen once. Germline V gene sequence: CDR1 SGHRS, CDR2 YFSETQ. V was cut by 4 bases and J by 5 bases, with 15 bases left in between. The CDR3 length is 14 residues. The sample was PBMCs or a T cell subset sorted from them (not recorded which). The rearrangement uses TRBV5-1 and TRBJ2-5; the D call may be TRBD1 or TRBD2 (5 bases each). The TCR sequence derives from an adult woman who had mild COVID-19 (a few samples of this study predate the infection). Cell type and time point are not known. The CDR3 DNA reads as TGCGCCAGCAGCCCCCGGGACCTCGCGGAGACCCAGTACTTC. It yields the protein CASSPRDLAETQYF.